This is a list of T cell receptor beta chains from one sample in a study of blood T cell repertoires in COVID-19. TCRdb keeps only in-frame clones here, not all; method: immunoSEQ multiplex PCR. Of around 39,000 clones listed, 86% are singletons. Input material: peripheral blood. Source of these receptors: a man aged 55 to 70 with active COVID-19. The CDR3 runs from the conserved cysteine through the conserved F or W. Fields, in order: clone size, V gene, J gene, CDR3 protein. The size field is filled for only some rows; it gives once, few, many or a size class.

-	TRBV13	TRBJ1-2	CASSSGHGGDYGYTF
-	TRBV9	TRBJ2-5	CASSVDGRGEETQYF
-	TRBV12-3/TRBV12-4	TRBJ1-3	CASSSTPDSVYF
-	TRBV7-2	TRBJ2-5	CASRGLMETQYF
-	TRBV6-5	TRBJ1-4	CASSPGENEKLFF
-	TRBV3-1/TRBV3-2	TRBJ1-1	CASSAAQGAQAFF
-	TRBV6-1	TRBJ2-7	CASSGGLDRVFYEQYF
-	TRBV12-3/TRBV12-4	TRBJ2-1	CASSLARDGEQFF
-	TRBV5-1	TRBJ2-3	CASSLDLGALPDTQYF
-	TRBV14	TRBJ2-1	CASSRLTGADEQFF
-	TRBV27	TRBJ2-7	CASSLQRGTYEQYF
-	TRBV11-1	TRBJ2-7	CASSLIGGQRGEQYF
-	TRBV9	TRBJ1-1	CASSATGLDTEAFF
-	TRBV7-2	TRBJ2-1	CASSSITSADEQFF
-	TRBV5-1	TRBJ1-2	CASSLGQNYGYTF
-	TRBV28	TRBJ1-5	CASSRRQGAGQPQHF
few	TRBV5-1	TRBJ2-6	CASSLAGLFSGANVLTF
few	TRBV10-3	TRBJ2-7	CATGGDLAGVGSYEQYF
once	TRBV28	TRBJ2-2	CASSFPGTGGWTGELFF
-	TRBV2	TRBJ2-7	CASSDETGAEQYF
-	TRBV7-9	TRBJ1-6	CASSPGGPNSPLHF
-	TRBV5-1	TRBJ2-5	CASNLQGNQETQYF
once	TRBV6-5	TRBJ2-2	CASSYRGSSTGELFF
-	TRBV18	TRBJ1-1	CASSPTGGGTEAFF
-	TRBV5-5	TRBJ2-7	CASSRDFASYEQYF